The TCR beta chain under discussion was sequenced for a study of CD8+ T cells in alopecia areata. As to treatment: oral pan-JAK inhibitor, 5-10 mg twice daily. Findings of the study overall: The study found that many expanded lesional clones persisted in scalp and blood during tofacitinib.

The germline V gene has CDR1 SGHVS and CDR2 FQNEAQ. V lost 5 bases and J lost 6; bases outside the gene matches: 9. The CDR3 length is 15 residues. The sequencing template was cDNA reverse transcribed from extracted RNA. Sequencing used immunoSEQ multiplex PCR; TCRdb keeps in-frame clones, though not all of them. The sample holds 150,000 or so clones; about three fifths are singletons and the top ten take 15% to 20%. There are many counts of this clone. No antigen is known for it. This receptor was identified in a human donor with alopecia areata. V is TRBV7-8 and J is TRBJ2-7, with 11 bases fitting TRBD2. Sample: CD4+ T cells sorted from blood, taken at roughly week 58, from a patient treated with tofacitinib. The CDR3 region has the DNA TGTGCCAGCAGCATTAGCGGGGGGGCCATGCGCGAGCAGTACTTC. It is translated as CASSISGGAMREQYF.